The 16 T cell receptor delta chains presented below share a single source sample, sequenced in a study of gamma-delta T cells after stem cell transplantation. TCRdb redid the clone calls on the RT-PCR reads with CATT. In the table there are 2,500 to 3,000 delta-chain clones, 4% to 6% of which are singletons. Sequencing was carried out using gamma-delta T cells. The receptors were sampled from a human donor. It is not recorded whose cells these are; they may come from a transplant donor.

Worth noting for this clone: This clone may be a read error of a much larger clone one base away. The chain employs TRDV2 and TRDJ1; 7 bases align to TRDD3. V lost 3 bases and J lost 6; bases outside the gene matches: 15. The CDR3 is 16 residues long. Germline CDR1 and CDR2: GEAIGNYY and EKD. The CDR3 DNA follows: TGTGCCTGTGACCCGGTGGGGGACGCGTGGACCAATAAACTCATCTTT. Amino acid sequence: CACDPVGDAWTNKLIF.

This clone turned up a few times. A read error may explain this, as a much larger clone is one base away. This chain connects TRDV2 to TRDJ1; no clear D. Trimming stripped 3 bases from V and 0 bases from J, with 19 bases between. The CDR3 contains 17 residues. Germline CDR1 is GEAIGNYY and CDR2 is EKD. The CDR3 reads CACDPVRPHGYTDKLIF. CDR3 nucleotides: TGTGCCTGTGACCCCGTCCGACCTCACGGGTACACCGATAAACTCATCTTT.

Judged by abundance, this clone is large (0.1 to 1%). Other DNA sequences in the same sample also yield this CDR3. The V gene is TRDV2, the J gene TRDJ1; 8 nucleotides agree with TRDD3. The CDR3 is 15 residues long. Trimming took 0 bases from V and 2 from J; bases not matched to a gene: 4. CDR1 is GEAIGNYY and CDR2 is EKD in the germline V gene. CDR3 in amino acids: CACDTVGIRTDKLIF. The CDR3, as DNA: TGTGCCTGTGACACCGTAGGGATACGGACCGATAAACTCATCTTT.

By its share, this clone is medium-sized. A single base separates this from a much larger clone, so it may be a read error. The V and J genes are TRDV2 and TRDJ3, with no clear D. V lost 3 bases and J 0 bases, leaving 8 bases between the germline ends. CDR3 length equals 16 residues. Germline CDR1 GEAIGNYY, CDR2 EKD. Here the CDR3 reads CACDPGRSWDTRQMFF. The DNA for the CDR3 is TGTGCCTGTGACCCGGGGCGCTCCTGGGACACCCGACAGATGTTTTTC.

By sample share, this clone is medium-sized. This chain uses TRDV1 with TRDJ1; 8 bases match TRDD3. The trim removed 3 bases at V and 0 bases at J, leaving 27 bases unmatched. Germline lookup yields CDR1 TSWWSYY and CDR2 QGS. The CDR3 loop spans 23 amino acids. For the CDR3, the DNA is TGTGCTCTTGGGGATACGAGACTTCGAGGACTTCCAGGACTGGGGGGCGACACCGATAAACTCATCTTT. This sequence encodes CALGDTRLRGLPGLGGDTDKLIF.

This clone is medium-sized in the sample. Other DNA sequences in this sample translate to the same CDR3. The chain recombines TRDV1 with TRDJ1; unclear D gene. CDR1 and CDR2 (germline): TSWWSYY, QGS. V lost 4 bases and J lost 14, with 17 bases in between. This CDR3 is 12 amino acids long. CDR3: CALGGHLSGLIF. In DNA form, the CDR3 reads TGTGCTCTTGGGGGCCACCTGAGCGGACTTATCTTT.

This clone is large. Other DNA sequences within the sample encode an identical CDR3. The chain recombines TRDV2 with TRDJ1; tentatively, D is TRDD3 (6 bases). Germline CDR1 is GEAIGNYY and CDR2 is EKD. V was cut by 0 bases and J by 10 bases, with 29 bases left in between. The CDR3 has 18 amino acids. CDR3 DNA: TGTGCCTGTGACACCGCTCTCTCATACCACTGGGAGGTAGGAAGACTCATCTTT. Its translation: CACDTALSYHWEVGRLIF.

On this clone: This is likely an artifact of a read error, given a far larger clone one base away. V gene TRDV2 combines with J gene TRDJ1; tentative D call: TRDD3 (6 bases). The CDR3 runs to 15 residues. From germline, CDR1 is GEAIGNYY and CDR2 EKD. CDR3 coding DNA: TGTGCCTGTGACACCGTTGGGGGTTCCGACGATAAACCCATCTTT. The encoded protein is CACDTVGGSDDKPIF.

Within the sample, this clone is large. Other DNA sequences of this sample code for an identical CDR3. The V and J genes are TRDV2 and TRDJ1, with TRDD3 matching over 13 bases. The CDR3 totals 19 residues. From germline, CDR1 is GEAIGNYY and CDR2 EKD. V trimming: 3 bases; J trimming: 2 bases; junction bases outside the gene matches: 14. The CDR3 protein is CACDALLGDTKGWTDKLIF. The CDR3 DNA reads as TGTGCCTGTGACGCCTTACTGGGGGATACGAAGGGATGGACCGATAAACTCATCTTT.

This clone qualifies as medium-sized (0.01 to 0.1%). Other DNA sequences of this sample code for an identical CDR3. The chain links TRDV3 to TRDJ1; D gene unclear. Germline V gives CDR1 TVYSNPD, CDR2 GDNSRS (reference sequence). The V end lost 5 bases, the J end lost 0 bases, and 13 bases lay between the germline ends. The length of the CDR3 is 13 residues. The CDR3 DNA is TGTGCCCTCGAGGTGTTGTACACCGATAAACTCATCTTT. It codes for CALEVLYTDKLIF.

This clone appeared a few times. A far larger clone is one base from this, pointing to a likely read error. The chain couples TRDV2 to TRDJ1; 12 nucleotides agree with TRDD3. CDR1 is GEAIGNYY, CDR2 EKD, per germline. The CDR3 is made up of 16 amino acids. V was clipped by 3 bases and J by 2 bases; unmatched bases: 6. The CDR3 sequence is CACDSLGDTGTDKLIF. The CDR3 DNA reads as TGTGCCTGTGACTCTCTGGGGGATACGGGAACCGATAAACTCATCTTT.

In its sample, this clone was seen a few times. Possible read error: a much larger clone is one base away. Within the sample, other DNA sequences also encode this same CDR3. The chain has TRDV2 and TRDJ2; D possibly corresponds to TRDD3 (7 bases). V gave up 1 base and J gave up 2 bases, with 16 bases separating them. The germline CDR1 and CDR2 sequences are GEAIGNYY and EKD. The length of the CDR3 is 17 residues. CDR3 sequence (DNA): TGTGCCTGTGACACGCTGGGGGGCCCTTCCTTGACAGCACAACTCTTCTTT. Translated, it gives CACDTLGGPSLTAQLFF.

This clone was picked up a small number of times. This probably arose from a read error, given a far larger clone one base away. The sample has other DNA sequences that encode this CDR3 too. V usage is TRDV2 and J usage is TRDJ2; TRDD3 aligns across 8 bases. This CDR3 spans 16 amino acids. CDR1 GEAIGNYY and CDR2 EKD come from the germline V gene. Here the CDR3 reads CACDTVGGDNTAQLFF. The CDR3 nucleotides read TGCGCCTGTGACACCGTGGGGGGGGATAATACGGCACAACTCTTCTTT.

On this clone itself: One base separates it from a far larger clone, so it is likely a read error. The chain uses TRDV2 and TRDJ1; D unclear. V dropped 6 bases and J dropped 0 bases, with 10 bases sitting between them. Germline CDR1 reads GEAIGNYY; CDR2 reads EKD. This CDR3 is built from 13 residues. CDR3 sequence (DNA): TGTGCCTGTCACCCACTACACACCGATAAACTCATCTTT. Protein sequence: CACHPLHTDKLIF.

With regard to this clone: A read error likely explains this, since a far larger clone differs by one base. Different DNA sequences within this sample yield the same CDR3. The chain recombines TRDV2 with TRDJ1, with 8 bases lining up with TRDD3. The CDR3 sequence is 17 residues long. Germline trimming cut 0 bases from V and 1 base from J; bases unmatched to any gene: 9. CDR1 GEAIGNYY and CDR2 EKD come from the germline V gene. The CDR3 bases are TGTGCCTGTGACACCGTGAAGCGGGATACGCTCACCGATAAACTCATCTTT. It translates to CACDTVKRDTLTDKLIF.

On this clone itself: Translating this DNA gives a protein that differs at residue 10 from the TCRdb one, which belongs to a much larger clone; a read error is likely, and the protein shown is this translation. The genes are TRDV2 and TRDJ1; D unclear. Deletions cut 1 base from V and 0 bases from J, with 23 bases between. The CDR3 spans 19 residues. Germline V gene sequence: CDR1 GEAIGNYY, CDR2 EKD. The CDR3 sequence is CACDTVKVAVGPYTDKLIF. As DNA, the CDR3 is TGTGCCTGTGACACGGTCAAGGTTGCTGTGGGTCCGTACACCGATAAACTCATCTTT.